This TCR beta chain was sequenced for a study of cytomegalovirus exposure and HLA in healthy donors. Study at large: HLA-typed donors were the source of roughly 85 million unique TCRs held in an early data release.

Trimming stripped 2 bases from V and 3 bases from J, with 8 bases between. Germline V gives CDR1 MNHEY, CDR2 SMNVEV (reference sequence). The CDR3 has 13 residues. Whole-study findings and limits: Across donors, sequencing depth was assumed by presence/absence analyses to be roughly uniform. Productive rates of about 90% or about 30% were seen for most TCR beta V segments in an earlier analysis.

Primers included in the PCR were 60 Vbeta and 13 Jbeta primers. Here immunoSEQ multiplex PCR was the method, and the copy in TCRdb shows in-frame clones only, minus some. The sample yields under 150,000 clones, 60% to 85% seen once. For this clone: Antigen specificity is unknown.

This clonotype was sampled from a human donor in good health. Sequencing used PBMCs. The rearrangement uses TRBV27 and TRBJ2-7; maybe TRBD2 (6 bases). CDR3 loop: CASSLGGNYEQYF. The DNA of the CDR3 is TGTGCCAGCAGTTTAGGCGGGAACTACGAGCAGTACTTC.